This TCR beta chain was recorded in a study of T cell responses to AZD1222 COVID-19 vaccine. The data were produced by immunoSEQ multiplex PCR, yet TCRdb's version contains in-frame clones alone and is incomplete. Of 120,000 to 150,000 clones detected, around 90% appear once; the ten largest clones hold approximately 3.8%. Points from the study as a whole: Across the whole spike, CD4 TCRs peaked at regions 160-218 and 743-854. Mostly white British, mostly female donors; authors suggested clonal diversity may be underestimated. Recipients of two AZD1222 doses showed rising Spike-specific TCR breadth and depth.

A remark on this clone: Antigen unknown.

Recipients boosted at about 4 weeks or about 12 weeks are pooled. V lost 4 bases and J lost 6, with 9 bases in between. The CDR3 has 12 residues. The V gene's germline CDR1 is SEHNR and CDR2 FQNEAQ (reference sequence). This receptor was identified in an adult who received the AZD1222 COVID-19 vaccine. Source: peripheral blood, taken 28 days after the second AZD1222 dose. V usage is TRBV7-9 and J usage is TRBJ1-2, with D unresolved. In DNA form, the CDR3 reads TGTGCCAGCAGCTACGGGAAAAATGGCTACACCTTC. Translating it yields CASSYGKNGYTF.